Presented here are 5 T cell receptor beta chains from one specimen sequenced in a study of blood T cell repertoires in COVID-19. Libraries were prepared by immunoSEQ multiplex PCR; TCRdb keeps only in-frame clonotypes and omits some of them. In the table there are just over 65,000 clones, under 90% of which are singletons. Sequenced input: peripheral blood. The origin of the receptors is a man in his 60s with acute or convalescent COVID-19.

The genes are TRBV7-2 and TRBJ1-4; 12 nucleotides agree with TRBD1. With V trimmed by 2 bases and J by 5 bases, 12 bases remained unmatched. Germline CDR1 is SGHTA and CDR2 is FQGNSA. This CDR3 has 19 amino acids. DNA for the CDR3: TGTGCCAGCAGCTTACCCAAGCCCGGGACAGGGGGCAGCAATGAAAAACTGTTTTTT. This translates into CASSLPKPGTGGSNEKLFF.

The chain has TRBV7-8 and TRBJ1-6, with 8 positions matching TRBD1. The V gene's germline CDR1 is SGHVS and CDR2 FQNEAQ. The CDR3 covers 14 residues. The J segment lost 8 bases and the V segment lost 5 bases, leaving 5 bases of the junction unmatched. The CDR3 DNA is TGTGCCAGCAGCCCGACAGGGGAAGATTCACCCCTCCACTTT. It translates to CASSPTGEDSPLHF.

The chain carries TRBV4-1 and TRBJ1-1; D possibly corresponds to TRBD1 (6 bases). The ends were cut back, 5 bases at V and 7 bases at J, with 17 bases in the middle. Germline lookup yields CDR1 MGHRA and CDR2 YSYEKL. This CDR3 is built from 14 residues. CDR3 coding DNA: TGCGCCAGCAGCGAACTACCACAGGGTTTTGAAGCTTTCTTT. Translating it yields CASSELPQGFEAFF.

The rearrangement links TRBV29-1 to TRBJ2-3; D is uncertain. The length of the CDR3 is 15 residues. Germline lookup yields CDR1 SQVTM and CDR2 ANQGSEA. Trimming stripped 5 bases from V and 1 base from J, with 16 bases between. CDR3 sequence: CSVNPSGAGTDTQYF. The CDR3 nucleotides are TGCAGCGTTAATCCTTCGGGTGCCGGCACAGATACGCAGTATTTT.

The genes are TRBV19 and TRBJ1-5; D remains ambiguous. V lost 6 bases, J lost 1 base, and 13 bases lay in between. The CDR3 runs to 15 residues. Germline V gene sequence: CDR1 LNHDA, CDR2 SQIVND (reference sequence). CDR3 sequence: CASSPMEFSNQPQHF. The CDR3 nucleotides read TGTGCCAGTAGCCCTATGGAGTTCAGCAATCAGCCCCAGCATTTT. The full variable domain, with the rest looked up from reference TRBV19 and TRBJ1-5, is DGGITQSPKYLFRKEGQNVTLSCEQNLNHDAMYWYRQDPGQGLRLIYYSQIVNDFQKGDIAEGYSVSREKKESFPLTVTSAQKNPTAFYLCASSPMEFSNQPQHFGDGTRLSIL.